This T cell receptor (beta chain) is drawn from a study of shared T cell receptors in the human thymus. V lost 1 base and J lost 4; bases outside the gene matches: 13. The CDR3 has 17 residues. CDR1 and CDR2 (germline): SGHRS, YFSETQ. The method was immunoSEQ multiplex PCR; TCRdb's version includes in-frame clones alone and lacks a portion of them. The table lists 700,000 or so clones, 80% to 90% of them singletons. The same specimen was also included in a second study, on human thymus T cells. That paper adds: Healthy Finnish infants having corrective surgery for congenital heart defects served as donors. Resections were taken during corrective heart surgery, and the thymus tissue came from these. It looked as if thymic and blood repertoires used V and J genes in a biased way. As related research reported, thymic repertoires overlapped highly among unrelated individuals.

This chain uses TRBV5-1 with TRBJ1-2; 7 bases match TRBD1. The source of this sequence is a girl in the first two years of life with a congenital heart defect. The source material was thymocytes. The CDR3 DNA is TGCGCCAGCAGCTTGTCTAGTTCCCTCGGGACAGCCTATGGCTACACCTTC. Protein: CASSLSSSLGTAYGYTF.